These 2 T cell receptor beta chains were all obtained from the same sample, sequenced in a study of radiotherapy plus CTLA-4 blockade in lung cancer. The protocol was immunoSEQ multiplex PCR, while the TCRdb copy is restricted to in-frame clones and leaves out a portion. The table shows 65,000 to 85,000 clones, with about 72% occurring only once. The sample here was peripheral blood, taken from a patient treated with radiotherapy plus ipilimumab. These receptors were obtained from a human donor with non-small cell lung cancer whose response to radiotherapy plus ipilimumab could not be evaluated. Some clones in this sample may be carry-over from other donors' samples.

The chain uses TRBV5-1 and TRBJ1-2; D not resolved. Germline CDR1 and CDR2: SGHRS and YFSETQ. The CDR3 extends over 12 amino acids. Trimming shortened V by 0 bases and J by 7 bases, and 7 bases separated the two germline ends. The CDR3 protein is CASSLERVGYTF. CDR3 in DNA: TGCGCCAGCAGCTTGGAGAGGGTTGGCTACACCTTC.

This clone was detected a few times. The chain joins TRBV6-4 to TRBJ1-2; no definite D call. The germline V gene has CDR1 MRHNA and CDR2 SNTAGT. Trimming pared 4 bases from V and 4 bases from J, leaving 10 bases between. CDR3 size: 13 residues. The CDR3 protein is CASSGGHRYGYTF. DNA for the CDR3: TGTGCCAGCAGTGGAGGGCACCGCTATGGCTACACCTTC.